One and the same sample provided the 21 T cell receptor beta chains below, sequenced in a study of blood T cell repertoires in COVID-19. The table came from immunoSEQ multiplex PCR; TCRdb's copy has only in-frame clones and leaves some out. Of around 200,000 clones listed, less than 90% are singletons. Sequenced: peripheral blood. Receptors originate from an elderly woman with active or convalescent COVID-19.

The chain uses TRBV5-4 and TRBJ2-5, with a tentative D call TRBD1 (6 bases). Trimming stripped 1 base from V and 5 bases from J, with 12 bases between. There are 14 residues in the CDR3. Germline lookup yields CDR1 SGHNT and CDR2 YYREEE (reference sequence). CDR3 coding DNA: TGTGCCAGCAGCTTGCCCACAGGGTTGGAGACCCAGTACTTC. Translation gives CASSLPTGLETQYF.

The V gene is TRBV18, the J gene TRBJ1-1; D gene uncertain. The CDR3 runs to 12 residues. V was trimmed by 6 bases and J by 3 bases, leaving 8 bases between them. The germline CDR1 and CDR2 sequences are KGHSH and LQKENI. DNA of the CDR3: TGTGCCAGCTCGGCAGTCCACACTGAAGCTTTCTTT. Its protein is CASSAVHTEAFF.

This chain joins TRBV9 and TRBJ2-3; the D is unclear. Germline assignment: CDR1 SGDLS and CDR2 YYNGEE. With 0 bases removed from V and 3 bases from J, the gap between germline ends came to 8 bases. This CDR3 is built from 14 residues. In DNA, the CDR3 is TGTGCCAGCAGCGTAGATTACGGGACAGATACGCAGTATTTT. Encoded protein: CASSVDYGTDTQYF.

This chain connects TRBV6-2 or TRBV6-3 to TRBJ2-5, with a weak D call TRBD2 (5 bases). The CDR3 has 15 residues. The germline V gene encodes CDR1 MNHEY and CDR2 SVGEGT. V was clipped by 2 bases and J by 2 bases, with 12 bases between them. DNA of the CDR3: TGTGCCAGCAGTTACCATAGTCCGGGGCAAGAGACCCAGTACTTC. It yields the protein CASSYHSPGQETQYF.

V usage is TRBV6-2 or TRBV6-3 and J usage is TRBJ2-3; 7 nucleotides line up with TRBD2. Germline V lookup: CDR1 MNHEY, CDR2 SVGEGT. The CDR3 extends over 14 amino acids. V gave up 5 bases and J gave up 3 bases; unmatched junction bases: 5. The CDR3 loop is CASSRDGGTDTQYF. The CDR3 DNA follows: TGTGCCAGCAGTCGGGACGGGGGGACAGATACGCAGTATTTT.

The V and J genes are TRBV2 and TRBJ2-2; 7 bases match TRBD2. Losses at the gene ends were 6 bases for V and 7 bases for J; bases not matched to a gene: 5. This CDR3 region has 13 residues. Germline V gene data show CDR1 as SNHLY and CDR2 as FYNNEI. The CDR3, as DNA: TGTGCCAGCAGCCTACTAGCGAACGGGGAGCTGTTTTTT. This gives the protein CASSLLANGELFF.

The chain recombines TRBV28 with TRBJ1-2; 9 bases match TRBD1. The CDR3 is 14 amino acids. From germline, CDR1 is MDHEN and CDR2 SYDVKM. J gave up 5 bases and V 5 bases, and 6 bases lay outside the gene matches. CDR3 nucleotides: TGTGCCAGCAGTGTAAGACAGGGGGAGTATGGCTACACCTTC. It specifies CASSVRQGEYGYTF.

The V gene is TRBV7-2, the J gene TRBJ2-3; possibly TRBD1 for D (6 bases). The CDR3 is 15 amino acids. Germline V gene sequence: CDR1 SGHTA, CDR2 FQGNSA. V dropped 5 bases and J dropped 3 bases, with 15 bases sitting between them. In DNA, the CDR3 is TGTGCCAGCAGCCCGTGGGCAGGGGAGACAGATACGCAGTATTTT. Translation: CASSPWAGETDTQYF.

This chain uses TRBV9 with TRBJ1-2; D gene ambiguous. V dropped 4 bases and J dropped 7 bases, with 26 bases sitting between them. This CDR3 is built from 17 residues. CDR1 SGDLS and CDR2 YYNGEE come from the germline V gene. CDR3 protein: CASSSKSGVGGVSGYTF. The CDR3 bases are TGTGCCAGCAGCTCCAAGTCCGGGGTGGGCGGGGTGAGTGGCTACACCTTC.

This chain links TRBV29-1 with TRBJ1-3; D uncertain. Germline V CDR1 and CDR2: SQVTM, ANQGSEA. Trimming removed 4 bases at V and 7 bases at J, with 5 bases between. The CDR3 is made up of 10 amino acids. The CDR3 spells CSVVSNTIYF. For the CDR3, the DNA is TGCAGCGTTGTTAGCAACACCATATATTTT.

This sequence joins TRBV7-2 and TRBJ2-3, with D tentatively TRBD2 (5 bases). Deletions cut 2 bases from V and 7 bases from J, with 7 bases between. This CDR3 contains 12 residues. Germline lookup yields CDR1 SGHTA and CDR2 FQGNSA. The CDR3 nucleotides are TGTGCCAGCAGCTTAAACGGGAATACGCAGTATTTT. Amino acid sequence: CASSLNGNTQYF.

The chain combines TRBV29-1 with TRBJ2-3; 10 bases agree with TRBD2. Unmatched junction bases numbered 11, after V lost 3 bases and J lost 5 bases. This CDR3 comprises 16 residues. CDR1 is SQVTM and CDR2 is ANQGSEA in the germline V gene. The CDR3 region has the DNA TGCAGCGTTGATCATCCAGCGGGAGGGCCTGGAGATACGCAGTATTTT. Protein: CSVDHPAGGPGDTQYF.

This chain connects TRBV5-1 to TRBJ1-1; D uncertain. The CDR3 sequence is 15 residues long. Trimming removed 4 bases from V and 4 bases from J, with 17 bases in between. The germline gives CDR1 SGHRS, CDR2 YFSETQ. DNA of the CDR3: TGCGCCAGCAGCCTCTATTCGCCTGACACCACTGAAGCTTTCTTT. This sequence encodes CASSLYSPDTTEAFF. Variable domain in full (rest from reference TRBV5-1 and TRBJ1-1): KAGVTQTPRYLIKTRGQQVTLSCSPISGHRSVSWYQQTPGQGLQFLFEYFSETQRNKGNFPGRFSGRQFSNSRSEMNVSTLELGDSALYLCASSLYSPDTTEAFFGQGTRLTVV.

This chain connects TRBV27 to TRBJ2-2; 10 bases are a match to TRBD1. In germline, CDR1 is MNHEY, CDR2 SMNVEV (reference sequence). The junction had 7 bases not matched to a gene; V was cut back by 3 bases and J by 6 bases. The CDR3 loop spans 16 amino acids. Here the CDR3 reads CASSFRDRGYPGELFF. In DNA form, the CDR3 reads TGTGCCAGCAGTTTTCGGGACAGGGGATATCCCGGGGAGCTGTTTTTT.

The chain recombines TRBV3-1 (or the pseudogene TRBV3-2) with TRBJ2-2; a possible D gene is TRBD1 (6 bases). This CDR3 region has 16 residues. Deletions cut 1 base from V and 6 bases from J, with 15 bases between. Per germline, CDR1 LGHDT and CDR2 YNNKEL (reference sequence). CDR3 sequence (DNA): TGTGCCAGCAGCCAAGGAAAGGGGGATACGGCCGGGGAGCTGTTTTTT. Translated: CASSQGKGDTAGELFF.

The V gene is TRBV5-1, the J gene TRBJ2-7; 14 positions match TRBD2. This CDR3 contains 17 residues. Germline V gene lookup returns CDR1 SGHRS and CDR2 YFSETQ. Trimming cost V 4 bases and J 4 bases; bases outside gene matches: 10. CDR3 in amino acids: CASSQRTSGGPFYEQYF. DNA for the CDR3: TGCGCCAGCAGCCAAAGGACTAGCGGGGGGCCTTTTTACGAGCAGTACTTC. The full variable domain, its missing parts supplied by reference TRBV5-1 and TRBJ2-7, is KAGVTQTPRYLIKTRGQQVTLSCSPISGHRSVSWYQQTPGQGLQFLFEYFSETQRNKGNFPGRFSGRQFSNSRSEMNVSTLELGDSALYLCASSQRTSGGPFYEQYFGPGTRLTVT.

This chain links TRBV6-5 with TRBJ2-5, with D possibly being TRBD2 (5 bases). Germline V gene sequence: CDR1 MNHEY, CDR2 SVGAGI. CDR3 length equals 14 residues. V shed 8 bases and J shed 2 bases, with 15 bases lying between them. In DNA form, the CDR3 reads TGTGCCAGCCTGACGGGGTGGGGACAAGAGACCCAGTACTTC. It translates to CASLTGWGQETQYF.

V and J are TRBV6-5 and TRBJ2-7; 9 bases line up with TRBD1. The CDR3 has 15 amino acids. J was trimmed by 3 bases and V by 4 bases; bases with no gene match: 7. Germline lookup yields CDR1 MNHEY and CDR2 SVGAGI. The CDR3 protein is CASSSPGQGIYEQYF. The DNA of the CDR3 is TGTGCCAGCAGTTCCCCGGGACAGGGTATCTACGAGCAGTACTTC.

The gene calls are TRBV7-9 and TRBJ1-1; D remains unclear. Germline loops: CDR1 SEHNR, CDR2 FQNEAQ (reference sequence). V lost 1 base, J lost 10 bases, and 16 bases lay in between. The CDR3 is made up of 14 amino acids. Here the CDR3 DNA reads TGTGCCAGCAGCTTAGGGACCGGAGGCGCCGGAGCTTTCTTT. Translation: CASSLGTGGAGAFF.

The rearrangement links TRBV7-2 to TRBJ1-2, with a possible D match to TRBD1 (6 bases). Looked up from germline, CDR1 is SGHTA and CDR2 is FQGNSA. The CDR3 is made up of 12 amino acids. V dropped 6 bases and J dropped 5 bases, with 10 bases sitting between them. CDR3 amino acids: CASRGDNYGYTF. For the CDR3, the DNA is TGTGCCAGCAGGGGGGACAATTATGGCTACACCTTC.

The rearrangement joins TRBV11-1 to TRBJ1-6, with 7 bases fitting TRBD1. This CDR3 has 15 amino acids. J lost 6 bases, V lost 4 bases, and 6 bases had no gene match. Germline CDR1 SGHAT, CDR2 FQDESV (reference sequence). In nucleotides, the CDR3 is TGTGCCAGCAGCTCCGGGACAGCAATTAATTCACCCCTCCACTTT. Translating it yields CASSSGTAINSPLHF.